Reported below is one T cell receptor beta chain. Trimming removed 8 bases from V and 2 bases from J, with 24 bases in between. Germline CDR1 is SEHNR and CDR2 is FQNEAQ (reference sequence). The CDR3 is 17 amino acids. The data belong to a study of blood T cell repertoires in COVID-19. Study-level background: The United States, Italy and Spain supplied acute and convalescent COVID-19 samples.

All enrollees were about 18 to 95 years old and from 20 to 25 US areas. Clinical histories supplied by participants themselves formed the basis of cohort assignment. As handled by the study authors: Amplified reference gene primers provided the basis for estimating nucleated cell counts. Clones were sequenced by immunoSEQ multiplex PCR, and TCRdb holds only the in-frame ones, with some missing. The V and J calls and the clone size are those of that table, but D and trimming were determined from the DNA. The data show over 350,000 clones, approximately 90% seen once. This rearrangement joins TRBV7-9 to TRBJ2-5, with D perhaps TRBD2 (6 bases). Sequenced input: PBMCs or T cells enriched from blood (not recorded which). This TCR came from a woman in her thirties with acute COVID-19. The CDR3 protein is CASDRPWGGESQETQYF. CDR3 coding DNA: TGTGCCAGCGACCGACCTTGGGGCGGGGAGTCACAAGAGACCCAGTACTTC.